This is a list of T cell receptor beta chains from one sample in a study of blood T cell repertoires in COVID-19. Sequencing used immunoSEQ multiplex PCR; TCRdb keeps in-frame clones, though not all of them. The repertoire holds roughly 200,000 clones, with about 84% as singletons. The sample was peripheral blood. The source is a woman aged 80 or older with COVID-19, enrolled during active disease. The CDR3 runs from the conserved cysteine through the conserved F or W. A D gene is named only where the DNA matches it firmly. Only some rows state a clone size, as once, few, many or a class for expanded clones.

size	V	D	J	DNA	CDR3
-	TRBV18	TRBD1	TRBJ1-5	TGTGCCAGCTCACCCGGGACAGGGGGCTGGGAACAGCCCCAGCATTTT	CASSPGTGGWEQPQHF
-	TRBV2	-	TRBJ2-2	TGTGCCAGCCACAGGGAGATCACCGGGGAGCTGTTTTTT	CASHREITGELFF
-	TRBV4-1	TRBD2	TRBJ2-7	TGCGCCAGCAGCCAAGGGGCGGGGGACCACTACGAGCAGTACTTC	CASSQGAGDHYEQYF
-	TRBV10-3	TRBD1	TRBJ1-6	TGTGCCATCAGTGAGGGGACAGGGGGCGAGACTTCACCCCTCCACTTT	CAISEGTGGETSPLHF
-	TRBV7-2	-	TRBJ1-3	TGTGCCAGCAGCTTAGAGTCGGGGGTGGGACGAAACACCATATATTTT	CASSLESGVGRNTIYF
-	TRBV6-1	TRBD1	TRBJ1-5	TGTGCCAGCACCCCGGGACAGGGGGCCCGGCAGCCCCAGCATTTT	CASTPGQGARQPQHF
-	TRBV4-1	-	TRBJ2-5	TGCGCCAGCAGCCAAGATCGGGAGACCCAGTACTTC	CASSQDRETQYF
-	TRBV28	TRBD2	TRBJ2-1	TGTGCCAGCAGTACTCCCCGGGGGGACAATGAGCAGTTCTTC	CASSTPRGDNEQFF
-	TRBV19	-	TRBJ1-2	TGTGCCAGTAGTATGGGGCATTATGGCTACACCTTC	CASSMGHYGYTF
few	TRBV7-2	-	TRBJ1-2	TGTGCCAGCAGCGCCCAGATCCGGGATGGCTACACCTTC	CASSAQIRDGYTF
-	TRBV29-1	-	TRBJ1-1	TGCAGCGGTAAACCCCACGGGAGGACCATGAACACTGAAGCTTTCTTT	CSGKPHGRTMNTEAFF
few	TRBV7-9	TRBD1	TRBJ2-3	TGTGCCAGCGGACAGGGCAGCACAGATACGCAGTATTTT	CASGQGSTDTQYF
-	TRBV15	TRBD1	TRBJ2-7	TGTGCCACCAGCAGGGACAGGGGTTACGAGCAGTACTTC	CATSRDRGYEQYF
-	TRBV5-1	TRBD2	TRBJ2-3	TGCGCCAGCAGGAGTAGCGGGGTTTCAGATACGCAGTATTTT	CASRSSGVSDTQYF
-	TRBV15	TRBD2	TRBJ2-2	TGTGCCACCAGCAGAGGAGGGACTAGCGGTACCGGGGAGCTGTTTTTT	CATSRGGTSGTGELFF
once	TRBV2	-	TRBJ1-2	TGTGCCAGCAACGGCCGTGGGGGGGCCCATGGCTACACCTTC	CASNGRGGAHGYTF
-	TRBV3-1/TRBV3-2	-	TRBJ1-6	TGTGCCACAACGGGGAGGGGGGGTAATTCACCCCTCCACTTT	CATTGRGGNSPLHF
-	TRBV19	-	TRBJ1-2	TGTGCCAGTACAGGATCAGGAGGGACCGCCGCAGCTAACTATGGCTACACCTTC	CASTGSGGTAAANYGYTF
-	TRBV5-6	-	TRBJ1-3	TGTGCCAGCAGCCTTCTTGGGCAAGGAAACACCATATATTTT	CASSLLGQGNTIYF
-	TRBV3-1/TRBV3-2	-	TRBJ1-1	TGTGCCAGCAGCCAAGGCGGCCTAATGAACACTGAAGCTTTCTTT	CASSQGGLMNTEAFF
-	TRBV18	-	TRBJ2-1	TGTGCCAGCTCACCAATGCCAGGGAATGAGCAGTTCTTC	CASSPMPGNEQFF
-	TRBV4-1	-	TRBJ1-1	TGCGCCAGCAGCCAAGGGACAGATAACACTGAAGCTTTCTTT	CASSQGTDNTEAFF
-	TRBV5-1	-	TRBJ2-7	TGCGCCAGCAGCCCGGGGGGCGCGGACACCTACGAGCAGTACTTC	CASSPGGADTYEQYF
-	TRBV5-1	-	TRBJ1-6	TGCGCCAGCAGCTTGAACCCAGGGAGGGGTAATTCACCCCTCCACTTT	CASSLNPGRGNSPLHF
-	TRBV6-5	-	TRBJ2-3	TGTGCCAGCAGCAATTCGGGACTCCGCACAGATACGCAGTATTTT	CASSNSGLRTDTQYF
once	TRBV4-1	-	TRBJ1-2	TGCGCCAGCAGCCAAGATCCACAGCCCTATGGCTACACCTTC	CASSQDPQPYGYTF
-	TRBV10-3	-	TRBJ1-6	TGTGCCATCAGTGAGTCGACGGGGGGTAATTCACCCCTCCACTTT	CAISESTGGNSPLHF
-	TRBV7-6	TRBD2	TRBJ2-3	TGTGCCAGCAGCCCCCGCGGGAGTTTTGCAGATACGCAGTATTTT	CASSPRGSFADTQYF
-	TRBV18	TRBD1	TRBJ1-2	TGTGCCAGCTCACCAGACAGGGCTTCTGGCTACACCTTC	CASSPDRASGYTF
few	TRBV6-5	TRBD2	TRBJ2-7	TGTGCCAGCACTTCTATTAGGCGGGAGCACTACGAGCAGTACTTC	CASTSIRREHYEQYF
once	TRBV28	TRBD2	TRBJ2-1	TGTGCCAGCAATGTAGCGGGAGTCTATGAGCAGTTCTTC	CASNVAGVYEQFF
-	TRBV5-1	TRBD1	TRBJ1-3	TGCGCCAGCAGCGACCCCGGGACAGGCAACTCTGGAAACACCATATATTTT	CASSDPGTGNSGNTIYF
few	TRBV25-1	TRBD1	TRBJ1-1	TGTGCCAGTCTGGGACAGCCGAACACTGAAGCTTTCTTT	CASLGQPNTEAFF
-	TRBV5-1	-	TRBJ2-5	TGCGCCAGCAGCTTGGTCGGTTCGGGAGAGACCCAGTACTTC	CASSLVGSGETQYF
-	TRBV24-1	-	TRBJ1-2	TGTGCCACCAGTGATCACACAGGGTATGGCTACACCTTC	CATSDHTGYGYTF
-	TRBV3-1/TRBV3-2	-	TRBJ1-2	TGTGCCAGCAGCCAATCTCCGGGGATGGGCTACACCTTC	CASSQSPGMGYTF
-	TRBV5-1	-	TRBJ2-7	TGCGCCAGCAGCTTGGGAGTGTCGGTGGAGAACTCCTACGAGCAGTACTTC	CASSLGVSVENSYEQYF
-	TRBV19	-	TRBJ1-1	TGTGCCAGTAGTTCCCCAAGGAGGGGAAAGGATGAAGCTTTCTTT	CASSSPRRGKDEAFF
few	TRBV4-1	-	TRBJ1-5	TGCGCCAGCAGCCAAGAGGTCGGGCCCCAGCATTTT	CASSQEVGPQHF
-	TRBV3-1/TRBV3-2	-	TRBJ1-3	TGTGCCAGCAGGGGCACGGGAGCTCTATCTGGAAACACCATATATTTT	CASRGTGALSGNTIYF
once	TRBV2	TRBD1	TRBJ1-2	TGTGCCAGCAGTGACGGACAGGGGGGCTATGGCTACACCTTC	CASSDGQGGYGYTF
-	TRBV5-3	-	TRBJ2-5	TGTGCCAGAAGCAGGGGCCCACAAGAGACCCAGTACTTC	CARSRGPQETQYF
-	TRBV6-1	-	TRBJ1-2	TGTGCCAGCAGTGAACGGTACAGGACTAACTATGGCTACACCTTC	CASSERYRTNYGYTF
-	TRBV7-9	TRBD1	TRBJ2-7	TGTGCCAGCAGCCCACCGGGACAGAAGAACGAGCAGTACTTC	CASSPPGQKNEQYF
-	TRBV7-2	TRBD1	TRBJ1-1	TGTGCCAGCAGCTTGGGGAACAGGGGAGGCAAAGCTTTCTTT	CASSLGNRGGKAFF
-	TRBV28	TRBD2	TRBJ2-1	TGTGCCAGCAGTTCCGTAGCGGGAGGGCCGATCCATGAGCAGTTCTTC	CASSSVAGGPIHEQFF
-	TRBV29-1	-	TRBJ2-1	TGCAGCGTCCTCGTGGAGTGGCCTCAGTTCTTC	CSVLVEWPQFF
-	TRBV18	-	TRBJ1-1	TGTGCCAGCTCACCACCCTCTACCACTGAAGTTTTCTTT	CASSPPSTTEVFF
-	TRBV4-1	-	TRBJ1-4	TGCGCCAGCAGCCAGCAACAGGGCCCCAATGAAAAACTGTTTTTT	CASSQQQGPNEKLFF
once	TRBV7-3	-	TRBJ1-5	TGTGCCAGCAGCTTAACGGTAGAGCCCCAGCATTTT	CASSLTVEPQHF
-	TRBV28	TRBD1	TRBJ1-2	TGTGCCAGCAGAGACACAGGGGGCAGCGATGGCTACACCTTC	CASRDTGGSDGYTF
-	TRBV5-1	TRBD2	TRBJ2-1	TGCGCCAGCAGCTTGACCTCCGGGCAGCGGGGGTACAATGAGCAGTTCTTC	CASSLTSGQRGYNEQFF
-	TRBV18	TRBD1	TRBJ2-5	TGTGCCAGCTCACACGGACAGGCGGACCAAGAGACCCAGTACTTC	CASSHGQADQETQYF
once	TRBV6-5	-	TRBJ2-5	TGTGCCAGCGACCTGGGAGTACAAGAGACCCAGTACTTC	CASDLGVQETQYF
-	TRBV7-6	TRBD1	TRBJ2-7	TGTGCCAGCAGCGGAACAGGGGTTGTCAACGAGCAGTACTTC	CASSGTGVVNEQYF
-	TRBV5-4	-	TRBJ1-6	TGTGCCAGCAGCCCCGACACTCAGTCACCCCTCCACTTT	CASSPDTQSPLHF
-	TRBV6-5	-	TRBJ1-2	TGTGCCAGCAGCCACGAGGGACCGGGAGGAGGGGGCTACACCTTC	CASSHEGPGGGGYTF
-	TRBV5-1	TRBD1	TRBJ1-1	TGCGCCAGCAGCCCGGGACAGGGGGCCTTGTTGTATGCTTTCTTT	CASSPGQGALLYAFF
-	TRBV29-1	TRBD2	TRBJ2-5	TGCAGCGTTGGGGCGGGGGGTTCACAAGAGACCCAGTACTTC	CSVGAGGSQETQYF
-	TRBV6-5	-	TRBJ2-5	TGTGCCAGCAGTCTCTACGGGGTCGAATCAGAGACCCAGTACTTC	CASSLYGVESETQYF